These 7 T cell receptor beta chains originate from one sample sequenced in a study of T cell responses to AZD1222 COVID-19 vaccine. TCRdb's copy holds only in-frame clones and misses some; the assay was immunoSEQ multiplex PCR. Of some 120,000 clones in the sample, 75% to 95% were seen once. The starting material was peripheral blood, obtained on day 0 of AZD1222 vaccination. These TCRs come from an adult in good health.

The chain is built from TRBV19 and TRBJ1-4; 8 nucleotides line up with TRBD1. The CDR3 length is 15 residues. The germline V gene encodes CDR1 LNHDA and CDR2 SQIVND (reference sequence). V shed 3 bases, J shed 8 bases, and the junction held 8 bases outside the gene matches. DNA of the CDR3: TGTGCCAGTAGTATCGCCAGGGGGCCTGGGGAAAAACTGTTTTTT. Translation gives CASSIARGPGEKLFF.

This clone was seen once. This rearrangement joins TRBV2 to TRBJ2-1; D unclear. CDR3 length equals 10 residues. The germline V and J ends were trimmed by 8 bases and 5 bases, with 4 bases remaining between them. Germline assignment: CDR1 SNHLY and CDR2 FYNNEI. DNA of the CDR3: TGTGCCAGCGACAACAATGAGCAGTTCTTC. Translating it yields CASDNNEQFF.

V gene TRBV5-1 combines with J gene TRBJ1-5; TRBD1 might be the D (5 bases). The CDR3 length is 14 residues. CDR1 SGHRS and CDR2 YFSETQ come from the germline V gene. V was cut by 0 bases and J by 6 bases, with 10 bases left in between. CDR3 DNA: TGCGCCAGCAGCTTGGCGGCAGGGATTCAGCCCCAGCATTTT. Translating it yields CASSLAAGIQPQHF.

This rearrangement joins TRBV3-1 (or the pseudogene TRBV3-2) to TRBJ1-1; TRBD1 is a possible D gene (5 bases). The CDR3 has 16 residues. V was clipped by 3 bases and J by 5 bases, with 19 bases between them. Germline assignment: CDR1 LGHDT and CDR2 YNNKEL (reference sequence). DNA for the CDR3: TGTGCCAGCAGCCACCCTCGGGTAGGGACCACTACTGAAGCTTTCTTT. It specifies CASSHPRVGTTTEAFF.

The chain links TRBV27 to TRBJ2-1; D unclear. This CDR3 is 11 amino acids long. V shed 4 bases and J shed 11 bases, with 9 bases lying between them. CDR1 and CDR2 from the germline V gene are MNHEY and SMNVEV (reference sequence). CDR3 region: CASSSESKQFF. The CDR3 DNA reads as TGTGCCAGCAGTTCCGAGTCTAAGCAGTTCTTC.

This chain connects TRBV5-1 to TRBJ1-6; TRBD1 matches 7 bases. J was trimmed by 2 bases and V by 4 bases; bases with no gene match: 6. This CDR3 is 16 amino acids long. CDR1 SGHRS and CDR2 YFSETQ come from the germline V gene. The CDR3 protein is CASSPTGTTYNSPLHF. As DNA, the CDR3 is TGCGCCAGCAGCCCGACAGGGACGACCTATAATTCACCCCTCCACTTT.

The chain employs TRBV5-1 and TRBJ1-5; D is unclear. Germline V gene lookup returns CDR1 SGHRS and CDR2 YFSETQ. Trimming took off 4 bases at V and 4 bases at J, with 9 bases between the two ends. CDR3 size: 13 residues. DNA for the CDR3: TGCGCCAGCAGCCAGGATGCTAATCAGCCCCAGCATTTT. Encoded protein: CASSQDANQPQHF.